The 32 T cell receptor beta chains given below trace back to one sample, sequenced in a study of breast tumors, draining lymph nodes, adjacent tissues (dated by TCRdb to the mid-2010s). Lymph node samples came from the axillary draining lymph nodes of breast cancer patients. The library was made by multiplex PCR. TCRdb names Illumina HiSeq 2000 as the instrument used. TCRdb cleaned the public reads at Q25 with fastp, built clones with MiXCR and kept in-frame beta chains. Entries that share a CDR3 protein sequence are merged under the most common genes and DNA. This sample gives some 130,000 distinct CDR3 sequences in total; 15% to 20% of them show up just once. 3% to 4% of the sample is taken by the ten largest. The sequenced sample consisted of axillary lymph node tissue. The receptors come from a female donor with breast cancer. Some clones in this sample may be carry-over from other donors' samples.

This clonotype was found many times. V usage is TRBV12-3 or TRBV12-4 and J usage is TRBJ2-3, with a possible D match to TRBD2 (5 bases). The CDR3 is made up of 13 amino acids. V lost 7 bases to trimming and J lost 0 bases, with 8 bases between them. CDR3 sequence reads: CASTGDSTDTQYF. The CDR3 DNA follows: TGTGCCAGCACCGGGGATAGCACAGATACGCAGTATTTT.

A few counts support this clonotype. The rearrangement links TRBV18 to TRBJ2-1; 11 nucleotides match TRBD2. This CDR3 is 14 amino acids long. Germline V lookup: CDR1 KGHSH, CDR2 LQKENI. Trimming took 5 bases from V and 10 from J; bases not matched to a gene: 7. CDR3 loop: CASSGLAGTLEQFF. DNA of the CDR3: TGTGCCAGCTCAGGACTAGCGGGTACCTTGGAGCAGTTCTTC.

This clonotype was seen at least ten times. The chain recombines TRBV20-1 with TRBJ1-5; D possibly corresponds to TRBD1 (6 bases). Germline lookup yields CDR1 DFQATT and CDR2 SNEGSKA (reference sequence). Between the trimmed V and J ends, which lost 7 bases and 8 bases, there was a span of 15 bases. This CDR3 spans 12 amino acids. The CDR3 region is CSVSQGDKPQHF. In DNA form, the CDR3 reads TGCAGTGTCTCACAGGGTGATAAGCCCCAGCATTTT.

Of note for this clonotype: A single base separates this from a much larger clone, so it may be a read error. A read error is likely, as this CDR3 ends without the conserved phenylalanine or tryptophan. The chain recombines TRBV3-1 with TRBJ2-3; 7 bases agree with TRBD1. CDR3 length equals 13 residues. Losses at the gene ends were 5 bases for V and 6 bases for J; bases not matched to a gene: 5. From germline, CDR1 is LGHDT and CDR2 YNNKEL (reference sequence). CDR3 DNA sequence: TGTGCCAGCAGCGACAGGGTCCCCGATACGCAGTATCTT. Translated, it gives CASSDRVPDTQYL.

This clonotype was seen many times. The chain links TRBV29-1 to TRBJ2-1; the D gene could be TRBD1 or TRBD2 (5 bases each). V was cut by 4 bases and J by 10 bases, with 8 bases left in between. CDR1 is SQVTM and CDR2 is ANQGSEA in the germline V gene. This CDR3 has 10 amino acids. CDR3 DNA: TGCAGCGTTGGGGACCGCGAGCAGTTCTTC. Protein sequence: CSVGDREQFF.

This clonotype was found many times. This rearrangement joins TRBV20-1 to TRBJ2-7, with 12 nucleotides matching TRBD2. Trimming cost V 3 bases and J 3 bases; bases outside gene matches: 12. The CDR3 sequence is 17 residues long. From germline, CDR1 is DFQATT and CDR2 SNEGSKA (reference sequence). The CDR3 is CSASFFASGRGFYEQYF. The CDR3 nucleotides are TGCAGTGCTAGTTTCTTCGCTAGCGGGAGGGGGTTCTACGAGCAGTACTTC.

This clonotype showed up just a few times. The V call is TRBV6-1, the J call TRBJ2-1; 8 positions match TRBD1. After removal of 1 base from V and 6 bases from J, the junction contained 8 bases not matched to a gene. The CDR3 consists of 16 residues. CDR1 is MNHNS and CDR2 is SASEGT in the germline V gene. As DNA, the CDR3 is TGTGCCAGCAGTGAAGGAGAGGACAGGGAGTTCAATGAGCAGTTCTTC. It translates to CASSEGEDREFNEQFF.

This clonotype was observed many times. The J gene is TRBJ1-4, the V gene TRBV20-1; D remains ambiguous. The V gene's germline CDR1 is DFQATT and CDR2 SNEGSKA (reference sequence). V lost 0 bases and J lost 3, with 11 bases in between. CDR3 size: 15 residues. The CDR3 DNA is TGCAGTGCTAGAGATCTGGGGTATTCTAATGAAAAACTGTTTTTT. Its translation is CSARDLGYSNEKLFF.

This clonotype was seen repeatedly, ten times or more. The chain has TRBV20-1 and TRBJ1-2, with unresolved D. The V end lost 1 base, the J end lost 2 bases, and 11 bases lay between the germline ends. This CDR3 has 14 residues. Germline V gives CDR1 DFQATT, CDR2 SNEGSKA (reference sequence). CDR3 residues: CSARAYILNYGYTF. The CDR3 nucleotides are TGCAGTGCTAGAGCCTACATACTCAACTATGGCTACACCTTC.

This clonotype was seen repeatedly, ten times or more. The rearrangement joins TRBV20-1 to TRBJ1-5; possibly TRBD1 for D (5 bases). Deletions cut 6 bases from V and 9 bases from J, with 18 bases between. CDR1 DFQATT and CDR2 SNEGSKA come from the germline V gene (reference sequence). The CDR3 is made up of 13 amino acids. CDR3 amino acids: CSAVRGPLLPQHF. The CDR3 region has the DNA TGCAGTGCCGTTAGGGGTCCACTTTTGCCCCAGCATTTT.

This clonotype was seen at least ten times. Here the CDR3 DNA reads TGTGCCAGCAGTGAACGGATCGATGGCTACACCTTC. Protein product: CASSERIDGYTF. The chain employs TRBV28 and TRBJ1-2, with D unresolved. The CDR3 consists of 12 residues. The germline V gene has CDR1 MDHEN and CDR2 SYDVKM. Trimming cost V 5 bases and J 6 bases, with 10 bases left between them.

About this clonotype itself: A much larger clone differs from this one at a single base, so this may be a read error. In this CDR3 the conserved last residue, phenylalanine or tryptophan, is missing, so a read error is likely. The CDR3 region has the DNA TGTGCCAGCAGCGTCTCCGGGACAGGGGCAGGCTACACCCTC. It specifies CASSVSGTGAGYTL. The rearrangement uses TRBV9 and TRBJ1-2; 10 nucleotides match TRBD1. Germline values: CDR1 SGDLS, CDR2 YYNGEE. V dropped 2 bases and J dropped 8; count of bases not matched to a gene: 6. This CDR3 is built from 14 residues.

This clonotype was counted ten times or more. The chain carries TRBV18 and TRBJ2-7; D possibly corresponds to TRBD2 (5 bases). This CDR3 contains 13 residues. V was cut by 4 bases and J by 2 bases, with 9 bases left in between. Germline V gene data show CDR1 as KGHSH and CDR2 as LQKENI. The CDR3 DNA reads as TGTGCCAGCTCACGGGAGCCCACCTACGAGCAGTACTTC. Amino acids: CASSREPTYEQYF. The full variable domain, completed using reference TRBV18 and TRBJ2-7, is NAGVMQNPRHLVRRRGQEARLRCSPMKGHSHVYWYRQLPEEGLKFMVYLQKENIIDESGMPKERFSAEFPKEGPSILRIQQVVRGDSAAYFCASSREPTYEQYFGPGTRLTVT.

This clonotype was seen only a few times. V and J are TRBV30 and TRBJ2-2; 12 bases align to TRBD1. This CDR3 has 17 amino acids. Germline values: CDR1 GTSNPN, CDR2 SVGIG (reference sequence). J gave up 1 base and V 3 bases, and 6 bases lay outside the gene matches. CDR3 amino acids: CAWRGTGGAWNTGELFF. Here the CDR3 DNA reads TGTGCCTGGAGGGGGACAGGGGGCGCTTGGAACACCGGGGAGCTGTTTTTT. Full variable domain (outside the CDR3, taken from reference TRBV30 and TRBJ2-2): SQTIHQWPATLVQPVGSPLSLECTVEGTSNPNLYWYRQAAGRGLQLLFYSVGIGQISSEVPQNLSASRPQDRQFILSSKKLLLSDSGFYLCAWRGTGGAWNTGELFFGEGSRLTVL.

This clonotype was counted many times. V and J are TRBV4-1 and TRBJ1-5, with TRBD1 as a possible D gene (6 bases). Trimming took off 5 bases at V and 8 bases at J, with 16 bases between the two ends. Germline values: CDR1 MGHRA, CDR2 YSYEKL. This CDR3 is 14 amino acids long. CDR3 protein: CASSDRTDAEPQHF. The DNA for the CDR3 is TGCGCCAGCAGCGACAGGACAGATGCCGAGCCCCAGCATTTT.

In its sample, this clonotype was seen many times. The chain carries TRBV7-9 and TRBJ2-5; D gene uncertain. Germline loops: CDR1 SEHNR, CDR2 FQNEAQ (reference sequence). The CDR3 is 16 residues long. Deletions cut 5 bases from V and 5 bases from J, with 21 bases between. The CDR3 region has the DNA TGTGCCAGCAGCCCCTTGACGGCCCTTAAGAGGGAGACCCAGTACTTC. Its translation is CASSPLTALKRETQYF.

This clonotype appeared many times. The rearrangement joins TRBV15 to TRBJ1-4; 7 bases map to TRBD1. Looked up from germline, CDR1 is LNHNV and CDR2 is YYDKDF (reference sequence). With 1 base clipped from V and 0 bases from J, the junction kept 2 bases outside the gene matches. This CDR3 comprises 16 residues. CDR3 nucleotides: TGTGCCACCAGCAGAGTCACAGGGGCAACTAATGAAAAACTGTTTTTT. Amino acid sequence: CATSRVTGATNEKLFF.

The chain carries TRBV20-1 and TRBJ1-1, with TRBD1 matching over 10 bases. The CDR3 covers 12 residues. V trimming: 6 bases; J trimming: 7 bases; junction bases outside the gene matches: 5. Germline V lookup: CDR1 DFQATT, CDR2 SNEGSKA (reference sequence). The CDR3 DNA follows: TGCAGTGCCGATGGGGACAGGGGTGAAGCTTTCTTT. Residues: CSADGDRGEAFF.

The sample holds many counts of this clonotype. The gene calls are TRBV6-6 and TRBJ2-3; TRBD1 is a possible D gene (6 bases). The CDR3 length is 14 residues. Per the germline V gene, CDR1 is MNHNY and CDR2 is SVGAGI (reference sequence). V was shortened by 5 bases and J by 2 bases, with 11 bases between the two germline ends. CDR3 in DNA: TGTGCCAGCAGTCGGGACAAAGCCACAGATACGCAGTATTTT. Translated: CASSRDKATDTQYF.

This clonotype was seen many times. This chain links TRBV11-3 with TRBJ2-1; 9 positions match TRBD1. This CDR3 is 15 amino acids long. V was clipped by 4 bases and J by 4 bases; unmatched bases: 5. CDR1 SGHNT and CDR2 YENEEA come from the germline V gene. The CDR3 protein is CASSSGTGRYNEQFF. DNA for the CDR3: TGTGCCAGCAGCTCCGGGACAGGGAGATACAATGAGCAGTTCTTC.

This clonotype was observed at least ten times. This sequence joins TRBV2 and TRBJ1-5; D is undetermined. The CDR3 consists of 13 residues. With 7 bases removed from V and 2 bases from J, the gap between germline ends came to 9 bases. From germline, CDR1 is SNHLY and CDR2 FYNNEI. The CDR3 here is CASKGRGNQPQHF. CDR3 in DNA: TGTGCCAGCAAAGGGAGGGGCAATCAGCCCCAGCATTTT.

This clonotype was seen at least ten times. The genes are TRBV19 and TRBJ2-6, with a possible D match to TRBD2 (7 bases). Germline assignment: CDR1 LNHDA and CDR2 SQIVND (reference sequence). The length of the CDR3 is 16 residues. Trimming removed 5 bases at V and 3 bases at J, with 14 bases between. CDR3 DNA sequence: TGTGCCAGTAGTGTGGGGGGGGGGCTTGGGGCCAACGTCCTGACTTTC. It is translated as CASSVGGGLGANVLTF.

The genes are TRBV6-6 and TRBJ2-5; tentative D call: TRBD2 (6 bases). V was pared by 7 bases and J by 5 bases, with 14 bases between. The CDR3 runs 13 residues. The germline CDR1 and CDR2 sequences are MNHNY and SVGAGI (reference sequence). The CDR3 protein is CASNPLGRETQYF. The CDR3 DNA is TGTGCCAGCAACCCCCTGGGGAGGGAGACCCAGTACTTC.

This clonotype has at least ten counts. The chain has TRBV7-9 and TRBJ2-2; 11 bases map to TRBD2. Germline CDR1 SEHNR, CDR2 FQNEAQ (reference sequence). This CDR3 comprises 15 residues. Losses at the gene ends were 5 bases for V and 4 bases for J; bases not matched to a gene: 3. The CDR3 region is CASSNSGGATGELFF. DNA for the CDR3: TGTGCCAGCAGCAATAGCGGGGGGGCCACCGGGGAGCTGTTTTTT.

This clonotype occurred many times. J is TRBJ2-1 and V is TRBV14; 9 nucleotides align to TRBD2. Germline trimming cut 6 bases from V and 4 bases from J; bases unmatched to any gene: 4. The CDR3 is 14 amino acids. The germline V gene encodes CDR1 SGHDN and CDR2 FVKESK. As DNA, the CDR3 is TGTGCCAGCAGTAGACTAGCGGTATACAATGAGCAGTTCTTC. It encodes CASSRLAVYNEQFF. Looking up the rest from reference TRBV14 and TRBJ2-1 gives the full variable domain: EAGVTQFPSHSVIEKGQTVTLRCDPISGHDNLYWYRRVMGKEIKFLLHFVKESKQDESGMPNNRFLAERTGGTYSTLKVQPAELEDSGVYFCASSRLAVYNEQFFGPGTRLTVL.

This clonotype has a count of ten or more. The genes are TRBV30 and TRBJ2-1; D call uncertain. Germline V gene lookup returns CDR1 GTSNPN and CDR2 SVGIG (reference sequence). Trimming removed 4 bases at V and 4 bases at J, with 11 bases between. The CDR3 runs 13 residues. Here the CDR3 reads CAWNLGLYNEQFF. DNA of the CDR3: TGTGCCTGGAATCTAGGGCTGTACAATGAGCAGTTCTTC.

Ten or more counts support this clonotype. This chain connects TRBV20-1 to TRBJ2-1; 11 bases align to TRBD2. The trim removed 5 bases at V and 3 bases at J, leaving 9 bases unmatched. Germline V gives CDR1 DFQATT, CDR2 SNEGSKA (reference sequence). The CDR3 spans 16 residues. CDR3 loop: CSARPQTSGNYNEQFF. The CDR3 DNA reads as TGCAGTGCTCGGCCCCAGACTAGCGGGAACTACAATGAGCAGTTCTTC.

This clonotype was picked up many times. V gene TRBV10-2 combines with J gene TRBJ2-7; 7 nucleotides line up with TRBD1. The germline CDR1 and CDR2 sequences are WSHSY and SAAADI. The CDR3 is 12 amino acids. The V gene end was trimmed by 7 bases and the J gene end by 3 bases; junction bases not matched to a gene: 3. The CDR3 sequence: CASNRGVYEQYF. The DNA of the CDR3 is TGCGCCAGCAACAGGGGAGTCTACGAGCAGTACTTC.

As regards this clonotype: A single base separates this from a much larger clone, so it may be a read error. The CDR3 spells CAARDVGEKLSF. CDR3 coding DNA: TGTGCCGCCCGAGACGTCGGCGAAAAACTGTCTTTT. The chain couples TRBV10-3 to TRBJ1-4, with unresolved D. Germline lookup yields CDR1 ENHRY and CDR2 SYGVKD. There are 12 residues in the CDR3.

This clonotype occurred many times. The V call is TRBV20-1, the J call TRBJ1-2; 7 bases agree with TRBD1. Trimming removed 0 bases from V and 2 bases from J; junction bases left unmatched: 6. The germline V gene encodes CDR1 DFQATT and CDR2 SNEGSKA (reference sequence). The CDR3 sequence is 15 residues long. The CDR3 sequence: CSARDQQGRNYGYTF. The CDR3 DNA reads as TGCAGTGCTAGAGATCAACAGGGGAGGAACTATGGCTACACCTTC.

Comment on this clonotype: A much larger clone lies one base from this, so it may be a read error. The chain uses TRBV10-3 and TRBJ1-2; 7 bases align to TRBD1. Trimming cost V 7 bases and J 4 bases; bases outside gene matches: 12. From germline, CDR1 is ENHRY and CDR2 SYGVKD. The CDR3 sequence is 15 residues long. In nucleotides, the CDR3 is TGTGCCATCATGGGGGGACAGCACCCTAGCTATGGCTACACCTTC. Protein product: CAIMGGQHPSYGYTF.

A note on this clonotype: A much larger clone lies a single base off, so this may be a read error. V is TRBV19 and J is TRBJ1-2; unclear D gene. Germline V gene lookup returns CDR1 LNHDA and CDR2 SQIVND (reference sequence). The CDR3 consists of 12 residues. V shed 6 bases and J shed 3 bases, with 8 bases lying between them. CDR3 sequence reads: CASSGVDYGYTF. Written as DNA, the CDR3 is TGTGCCAGTAGCGGAGTGGACTATGGCTACACCTTC.